This T cell receptor (beta chain) was recorded in a study of vaccination and CD4 T cells after COVID-19. Study observations and caveats: Spike mono-reactivity was the property of 304 of 307 vaccine-specific clones in convalescent patients.

Oncomine TCR Beta short-read sequencing was applied to DNA from cultured CD4+ T cells. Genomic DNA was isolated from cultured CD4+ T cells. Each CDR3 protein is one row after TCRdb ran MiXCR on the PCR reads. Of about 12,000 distinct CDR3 sequences listed, approximately 50% were seen once; the top ten hold around 18%. With V trimmed by 4 bases and J by 0 bases, 2 bases remained unmatched. Germline CDR1 MNHNS, CDR2 SASEGT. There are 15 residues in the CDR3. Treatment: 10-day PBMC culture with coronavirus spike peptide pools or control peptides (ViraFEST assay). Approximately 1.8 million PBMCs per well were cultured with approximately 9.8 IU/ml IL-2 and approximately 10 ug/ml peptide pools. At days 3 and 7, half the medium was exchanged for fresh IL-2 medium. On this clonotype: Antigen unknown.

The TCR was taken from a human donor who had recovered from COVID-19. Sequenced sample: CD4+ T cells from blood, cultured in vitro. This rearrangement joins TRBV6-1 to TRBJ2-1; 8 nucleotides line up with TRBD2. The CDR3 sequence is CASSALAASYNEQFF. CDR3 bases: TGTGCCAGCAGTGCACTAGCGGCCTCCTACAATGAGCAGTTCTTC.